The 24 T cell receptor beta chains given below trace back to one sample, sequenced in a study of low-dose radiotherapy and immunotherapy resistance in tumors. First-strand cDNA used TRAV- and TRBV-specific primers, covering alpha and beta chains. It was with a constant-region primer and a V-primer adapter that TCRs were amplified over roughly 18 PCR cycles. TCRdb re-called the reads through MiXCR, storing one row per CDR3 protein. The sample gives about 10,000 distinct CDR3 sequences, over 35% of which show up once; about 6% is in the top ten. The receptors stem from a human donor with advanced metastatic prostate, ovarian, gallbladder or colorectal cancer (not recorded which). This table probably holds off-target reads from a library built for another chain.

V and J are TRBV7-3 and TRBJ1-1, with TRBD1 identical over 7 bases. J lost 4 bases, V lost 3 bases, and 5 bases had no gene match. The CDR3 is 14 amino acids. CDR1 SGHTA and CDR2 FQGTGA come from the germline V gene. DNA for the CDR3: TGTGCCAGCAGCTTGGAGGGGGCAAGCACTGAAGCTTTCTTT. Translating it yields CASSLEGASTEAFF.

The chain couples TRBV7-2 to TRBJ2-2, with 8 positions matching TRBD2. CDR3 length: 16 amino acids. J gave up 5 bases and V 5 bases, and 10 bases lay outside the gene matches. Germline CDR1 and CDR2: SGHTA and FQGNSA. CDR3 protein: CASSPAPGGRTGELFF. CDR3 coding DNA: TGTGCCAGCAGCCCCGCCCCGGGCGGGAGGACCGGGGAGCTGTTTTTT.

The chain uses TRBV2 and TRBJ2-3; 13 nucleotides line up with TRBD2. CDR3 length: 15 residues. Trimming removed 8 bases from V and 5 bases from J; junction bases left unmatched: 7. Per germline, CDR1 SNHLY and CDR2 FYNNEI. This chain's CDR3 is CASLTSGGPGDTQYF. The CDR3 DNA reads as TGTGCCAGCCTGACTAGCGGGGGGCCTGGAGATACGCAGTATTTT. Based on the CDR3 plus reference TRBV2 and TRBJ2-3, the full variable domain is EPEVTQTPSHQVTQMGQEVILRCVPISNHLYFYWYRQILGQKVEFLVSFYNNEISEKSEIFDDQFSVERPDGSNFTLKIRSTKLEDSAMYFCASLTSGGPGDTQYFGPGTRLTVL.

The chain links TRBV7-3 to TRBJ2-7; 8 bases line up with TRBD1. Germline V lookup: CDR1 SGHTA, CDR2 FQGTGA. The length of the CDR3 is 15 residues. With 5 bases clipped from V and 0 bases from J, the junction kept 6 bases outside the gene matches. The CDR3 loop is CASSRGTGVSYEQYF. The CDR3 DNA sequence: TGTGCCAGCAGCCGGGGGACAGGAGTCTCCTACGAGCAGTACTTC. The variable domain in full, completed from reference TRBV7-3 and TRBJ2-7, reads GAGVSQTPSNKVTEKGKYVELRCDPISGHTALYWYRQSLGQGPEFLIYFQGTGAADDSGLPNDRFFAVRPEGSVSTLKIQRTERGDSAVYLCASSRGTGVSYEQYFGPGTRLTVT.

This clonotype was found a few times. As DNA, the CDR3 is TGCAGTGCAGCGACTTCGGGTCACGAGCAGTACTTC. Its protein product is CSAATSGHEQYF. The chain couples TRBV20-1 to TRBJ2-7; no clear D. Germline-derived CDR1 and CDR2 are DFQATT and SNEGSKA (reference sequence). The V end was cut by 6 bases, the J end by 5 bases, with 14 bases between. The CDR3 extends over 12 amino acids.

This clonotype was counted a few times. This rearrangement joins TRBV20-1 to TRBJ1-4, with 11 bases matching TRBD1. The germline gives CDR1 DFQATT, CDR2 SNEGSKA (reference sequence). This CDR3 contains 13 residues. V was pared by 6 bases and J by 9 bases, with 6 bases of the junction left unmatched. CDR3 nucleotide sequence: TGCAGTGCCGGTGGGACAGGGGGGAAAAAACTGTTTTTT. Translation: CSAGGTGGKKLFF.

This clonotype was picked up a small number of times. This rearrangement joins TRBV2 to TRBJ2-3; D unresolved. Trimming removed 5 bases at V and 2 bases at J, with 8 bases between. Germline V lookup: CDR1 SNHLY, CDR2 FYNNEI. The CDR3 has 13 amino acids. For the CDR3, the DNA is TGTGCCAGCAGTCCTCCTTTCACAGATACGCAGTATTTT. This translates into CASSPPFTDTQYF.

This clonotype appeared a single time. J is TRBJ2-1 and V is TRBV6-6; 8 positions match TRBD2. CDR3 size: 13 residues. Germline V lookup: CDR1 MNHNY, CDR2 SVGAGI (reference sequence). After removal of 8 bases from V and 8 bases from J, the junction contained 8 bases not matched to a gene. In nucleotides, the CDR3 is TGTGCCAGCGGGTATAGCGGGGCTCATGAGCAGTTCTTC. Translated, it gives CASGYSGAHEQFF.

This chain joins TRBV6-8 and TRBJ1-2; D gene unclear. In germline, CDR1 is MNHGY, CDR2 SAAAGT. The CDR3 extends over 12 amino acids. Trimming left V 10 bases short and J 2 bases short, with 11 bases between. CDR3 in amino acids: CATHRANYGYTF. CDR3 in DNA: TGTGCCACCCACCGGGCGAACTATGGCTACACCTTC.

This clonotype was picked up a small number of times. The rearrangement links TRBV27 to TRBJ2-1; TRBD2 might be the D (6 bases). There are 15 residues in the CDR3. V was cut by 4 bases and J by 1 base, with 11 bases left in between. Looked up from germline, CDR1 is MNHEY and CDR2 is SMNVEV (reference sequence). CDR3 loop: CASSSLEGSYNEQFF. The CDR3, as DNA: TGTGCCAGCAGTTCGCTGGAGGGATCCTACAATGAGCAGTTCTTC.

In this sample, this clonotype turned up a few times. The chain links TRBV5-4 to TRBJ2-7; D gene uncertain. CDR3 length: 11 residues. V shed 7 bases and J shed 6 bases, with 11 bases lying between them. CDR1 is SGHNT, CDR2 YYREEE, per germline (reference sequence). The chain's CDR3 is CASRHGLEQYF. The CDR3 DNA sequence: TGTGCCAGCCGGCATGGCCTCGAGCAGTACTTC. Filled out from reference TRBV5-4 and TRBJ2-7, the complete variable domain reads ETGVTQSPTHLIKTRGQQVTLRCSSQSGHNTVSWYQQALGQGPQFIFQYYREEENGRGNFPPRFSGLQFPNYSSELNVNALELDDSALYLCASRHGLEQYFGPGTRLTVT.

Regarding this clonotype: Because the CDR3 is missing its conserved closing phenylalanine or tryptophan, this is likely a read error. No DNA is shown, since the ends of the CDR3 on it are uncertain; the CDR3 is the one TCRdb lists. CDR3 in amino acids: CASSRLLGAGEIY. The chain uses TRBV7-2 and TRBJ2-1; the table's D gene call, TRBD1, was not cross checked with the DNA. The CDR3 has 13 amino acids, counting both end residues. The germline V gene encodes CDR1 SGHTA and CDR2 FQGNSA.

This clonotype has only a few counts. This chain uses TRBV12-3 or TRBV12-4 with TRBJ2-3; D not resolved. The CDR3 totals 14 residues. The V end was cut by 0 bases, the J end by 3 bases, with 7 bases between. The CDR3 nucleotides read TGTGCCAGCAGTTTAGCGCAGAAGACAGATACGCAGTATTTT. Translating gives CASSLAQKTDTQYF.

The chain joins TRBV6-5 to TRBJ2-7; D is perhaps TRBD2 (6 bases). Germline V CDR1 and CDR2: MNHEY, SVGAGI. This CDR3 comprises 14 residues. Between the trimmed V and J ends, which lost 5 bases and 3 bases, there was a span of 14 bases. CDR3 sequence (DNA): TGTGCCAGCAGTGGGGGGTGGGGGGTCTACGAGCAGTACTTC. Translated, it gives CASSGGWGVYEQYF.

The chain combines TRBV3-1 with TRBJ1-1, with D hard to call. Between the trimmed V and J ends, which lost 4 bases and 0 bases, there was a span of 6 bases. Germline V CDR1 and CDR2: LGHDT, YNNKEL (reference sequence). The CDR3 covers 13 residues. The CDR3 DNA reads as TGTGCCAGCAGCCCATCCATGAACACTGAAGCTTTCTTT. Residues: CASSPSMNTEAFF.

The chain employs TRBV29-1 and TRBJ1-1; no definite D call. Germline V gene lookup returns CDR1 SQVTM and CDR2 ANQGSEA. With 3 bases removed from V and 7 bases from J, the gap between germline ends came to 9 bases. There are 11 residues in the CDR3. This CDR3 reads CSVDVRGEAFF. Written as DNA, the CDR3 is TGCAGCGTTGATGTTCGGGGTGAAGCTTTCTTT.

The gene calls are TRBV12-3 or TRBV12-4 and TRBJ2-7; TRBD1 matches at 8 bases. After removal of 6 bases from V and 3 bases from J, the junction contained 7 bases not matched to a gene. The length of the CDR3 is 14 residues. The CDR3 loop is CASSLGQVHYEQYF. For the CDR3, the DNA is TGTGCCAGCAGCCTGGGACAGGTTCACTACGAGCAGTACTTC.

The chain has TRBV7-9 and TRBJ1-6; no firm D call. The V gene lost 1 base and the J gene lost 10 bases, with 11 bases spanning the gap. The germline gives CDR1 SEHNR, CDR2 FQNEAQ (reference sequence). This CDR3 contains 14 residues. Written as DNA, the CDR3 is TGTGCCAGCAGCTTAGGGGCAGATGGATCACCCCTCCACTTT. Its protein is CASSLGADGSPLHF.

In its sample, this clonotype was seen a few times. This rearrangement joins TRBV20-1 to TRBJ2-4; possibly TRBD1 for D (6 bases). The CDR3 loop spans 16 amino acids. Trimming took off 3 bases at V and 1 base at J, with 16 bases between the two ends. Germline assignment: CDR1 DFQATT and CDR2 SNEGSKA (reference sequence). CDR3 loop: CSARDTITGAKNIQYF. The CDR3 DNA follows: TGCAGTGCTAGGGACACCATCACAGGGGCCAAAAACATTCAGTACTTC.

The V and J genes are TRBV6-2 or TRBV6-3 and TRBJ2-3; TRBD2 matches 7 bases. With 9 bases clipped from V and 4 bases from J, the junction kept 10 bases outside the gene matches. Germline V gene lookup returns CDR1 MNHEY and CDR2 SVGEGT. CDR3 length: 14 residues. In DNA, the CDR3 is TGTGCCAGTGCCGGGACTAACCGGGCAGATACGCAGTATTTT. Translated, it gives CASAGTNRADTQYF.

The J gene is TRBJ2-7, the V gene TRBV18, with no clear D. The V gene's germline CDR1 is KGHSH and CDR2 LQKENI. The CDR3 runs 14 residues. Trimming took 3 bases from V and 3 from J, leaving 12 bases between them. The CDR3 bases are TGTGCCAGCTCACCGGTTTCCGGTTACTACGAGCAGTACTTC. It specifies CASSPVSGYYEQYF.

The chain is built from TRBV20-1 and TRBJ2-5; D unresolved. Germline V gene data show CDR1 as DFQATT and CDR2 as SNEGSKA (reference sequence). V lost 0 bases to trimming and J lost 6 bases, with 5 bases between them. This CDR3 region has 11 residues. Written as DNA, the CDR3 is TGCAGTGCTAGAGAGGGAAAGACCCAGTACTTC. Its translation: CSAREGKTQYF.

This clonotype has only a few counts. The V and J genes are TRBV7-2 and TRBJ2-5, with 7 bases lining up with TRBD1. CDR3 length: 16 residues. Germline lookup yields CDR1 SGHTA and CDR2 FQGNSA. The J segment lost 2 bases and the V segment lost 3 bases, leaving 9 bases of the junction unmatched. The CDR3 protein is CASSFHGQVIQETQYF. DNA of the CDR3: TGTGCCAGCAGCTTCCACGGACAGGTGATTCAAGAGACCCAGTACTTC.

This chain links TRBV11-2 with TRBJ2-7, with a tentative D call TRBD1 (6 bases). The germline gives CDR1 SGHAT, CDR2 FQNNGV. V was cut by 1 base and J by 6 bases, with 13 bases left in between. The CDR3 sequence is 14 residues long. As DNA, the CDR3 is TGTGCCAGCAGCTTAGGGGCAGGGGTCGGCGAGCAGTACTTC. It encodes CASSLGAGVGEQYF.